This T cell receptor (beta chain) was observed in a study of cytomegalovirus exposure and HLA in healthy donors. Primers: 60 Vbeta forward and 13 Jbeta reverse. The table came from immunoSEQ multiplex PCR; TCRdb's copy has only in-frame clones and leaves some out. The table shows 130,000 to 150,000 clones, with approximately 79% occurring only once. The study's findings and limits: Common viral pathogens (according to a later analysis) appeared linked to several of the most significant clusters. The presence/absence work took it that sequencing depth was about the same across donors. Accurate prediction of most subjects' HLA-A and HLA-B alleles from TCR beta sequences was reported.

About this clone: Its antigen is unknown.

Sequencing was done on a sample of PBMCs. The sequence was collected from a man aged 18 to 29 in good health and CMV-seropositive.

The CDR3 nucleotides read TGTGCCAGTAGTCCGCGCTCAGGGGTTCGGGAAAAACTGTTTTTT. This sequence encodes CASSPRSGVREKLFF. The chain has TRBV19 and TRBJ1-4; D is perhaps TRBD1 (6 bases). V was pared by 5 bases and J by 8 bases, with 18 bases between. Germline CDR1 reads LNHDA; CDR2 reads SQIVND (reference sequence). The CDR3 is made up of 15 amino acids.